One sample yielded the 30 T cell receptor beta chains listed below, sequenced in a study of cytomegalovirus exposure and HLA in healthy donors. PCR involved 60 Vbeta and 13 Jbeta primers. The method was immunoSEQ multiplex PCR; TCRdb's version includes in-frame clones alone and lacks a portion of them. The table includes 100,000 or so clones, about 70% detected once. Specimen: PBMCs. The receptors were sampled from a woman younger than 30 in good health and CMV-seropositive.

A single count supports this clone. The gene calls are TRBV2 and TRBJ2-7, with D possibly TRBD1 on 5 matching bases. Between the trimmed V and J ends, which lost 4 bases and 4 bases, there was a span of 11 bases. The CDR3 totals 13 residues. Germline V gene lookup returns CDR1 SNHLY and CDR2 FYNNEI. CDR3: CASSVPTVYEQYF. The CDR3 DNA follows: TGTGCCAGCAGTGTCCCGACAGTTTACGAGCAGTACTTC. Using reference TRBV2 and TRBJ2-7 for the parts outside the CDR3, the full variable domain is EPEVTQTPSHQVTQMGQEVILRCVPISNHLYFYWYRQILGQKVEFLVSFYNNEISEKSEIFDDQFSVERPDGSNFTLKIRSTKLEDSAMYFCASSVPTVYEQYFGPGTRLTVT.

This clone showed up just a few times. The J gene is TRBJ2-1, the V gene TRBV2, with 12 bases aligning to TRBD2. This CDR3 has 15 amino acids. With V trimmed by 5 bases and J by 7 bases, 6 bases remained unmatched. The germline V gene has CDR1 SNHLY and CDR2 FYNNEI. The CDR3 reads CASSLLAGGPNEQFF. DNA of the CDR3: TGTGCCAGCAGTCTTCTAGCGGGAGGGCCGAATGAGCAGTTCTTC.

The V and J genes are TRBV28 and TRBJ1-5; TRBD1 matches 7 bases. Germline assignment: CDR1 MDHEN and CDR2 SYDVKM. With V trimmed by 4 bases and J by 2 bases, 5 bases remained unmatched. CDR3 length: 15 residues. The CDR3 DNA reads as TGTGCCAGCAGTTGGAGGGGGCGAGGCAATCAGCCCCAGCATTTT. It is translated as CASSWRGRGNQPQHF.

This sequence joins TRBV7-3 and TRBJ2-2; D uncertain. The CDR3 contains 12 residues. V dropped 0 bases and J dropped 6 bases, with 2 bases sitting between them. The germline V gene has CDR1 SGHTA and CDR2 FQGTGA. The CDR3 nucleotides are TGTGCCAGCAGCTTAACCGCCGGGGAGCTGTTTTTT. Translated, it gives CASSLTAGELFF.

The chain couples TRBV27 to TRBJ2-5, with a weak D call TRBD2 (6 bases). The CDR3 spans 13 residues. V gave up 5 bases and J gave up 5 bases, with 12 bases separating them. Germline values: CDR1 MNHEY, CDR2 SMNVEV (reference sequence). CDR3 DNA: TGTGCCAGCAGTAGGGACTGGGGGGAGACCCAGTACTTC. It is translated as CASSRDWGETQYF.

V is TRBV21-1 and J is TRBJ1-1. TRBV21-1 is a pseudogene segment. The CDR3 covers 11 residues. The CDR3 region has the DNA TGTGCCAGCAGAATGGGGGGACGCGCTTTCTTT. As protein: CASRMGGRAFF.

This clone was picked up one time. The rearrangement links TRBV4-3 to TRBJ2-7, with D possibly being TRBD1 (5 bases). Trimming left V 3 bases short and J 1 base short, with 10 bases between. The CDR3 covers 14 residues. The V gene's germline CDR1 is LGHNA and CDR2 YSLEER. The CDR3 is CASSHGALSYEQYF. CDR3 nucleotides: TGCGCCAGCAGCCATGGGGCTCTGTCCTACGAGCAGTACTTC.

J is TRBJ1-1 and V is TRBV29-1; 7 bases agree with TRBD1. CDR1 and CDR2 (germline): SQVTM, ANQGSEA. The CDR3 is 16 amino acids. V trimming: 4 bases; J trimming: 4 bases; junction bases outside the gene matches: 15. CDR3 DNA sequence: TGCAGCGTTGGAACCCCCACACACAGGGGAGGCACTGAAGCTTTCTTT. This translates into CSVGTPTHRGGTEAFF.

The chain combines TRBV18 with TRBJ1-1; a weak D match, TRBD1 (6 bases). The CDR3 length is 15 residues. The V gene lost 3 bases and the J gene lost 0 bases, with 11 bases spanning the gap. In germline, CDR1 is KGHSH, CDR2 LQKENI. CDR3 nucleotides: TGTGCCAGCTCACCGCAACAGGGCTTGAACACTGAAGCTTTCTTT. This encodes CASSPQQGLNTEAFF.

CDR3 in amino acids: CASSPLLGPGNEQFF. The CDR3 nucleotides read TGTGCCAGCAGCCCCCTGCTAGGTCCGGGCAATGAGCAGTTCTTC. This sequence joins TRBV14 and TRBJ2-1, with D unclear. V was clipped by 4 bases and J by 6 bases, with 16 bases between them. The CDR3 runs to 15 residues. The germline V gene encodes CDR1 SGHDN and CDR2 FVKESK.

The J gene is TRBJ1-5, the V gene TRBV27, with 7 bases fitting TRBD1. The V gene's germline CDR1 is MNHEY and CDR2 SMNVEV (reference sequence). This CDR3 has 15 residues. The trim removed 8 bases at V and 0 bases at J, leaving 7 bases unmatched. CDR3 sequence: CASGRQGLSNQPQHF. DNA for the CDR3: TGTGCCAGCGGGAGACAGGGCCTTAGCAATCAGCCCCAGCATTTT.

The genes are TRBV6-1 and TRBJ2-3; D is unclear. The CDR3 extends over 15 amino acids. Trimming cost V 7 bases and J 2 bases, with 16 bases left between them. The germline CDR1 and CDR2 sequences are MNHNS and SASEGT. Here the CDR3 DNA reads TGTGCCAGCACAGTTTTTACCGTCCACACAGATACGCAGTATTTT. As protein: CASTVFTVHTDTQYF.

In nucleotides, the CDR3 is TGTGCCAGTAGTCGACAGGACCAAGAGACCCAGTACTTC. Translation gives CASSRQDQETQYF. The rearrangement links TRBV19 to TRBJ2-5, with D maybe TRBD1 (6 bases). Germline V gene sequence: CDR1 LNHDA, CDR2 SQIVND (reference sequence). CDR3 size: 13 residues. V was cut by 5 bases and J by 0 bases, with 7 bases left in between.

This clone was counted a few times. The CDR3 DNA reads as TGTGCCAGCAGTATTATAGAGGGGACCCAGTACTTC. It codes for CASSIIEGTQYF. The J gene is TRBJ2-5, the V gene TRBV6-6; perhaps TRBD2 as D (5 bases). Trimming left V 5 bases short and J 7 bases short, with 11 bases between. The CDR3 is made up of 12 amino acids. Germline V gene data show CDR1 as MNHNY and CDR2 as SVGAGI (reference sequence).

The chain is built from TRBV19 and TRBJ2-7; a possible D gene is TRBD1 (5 bases). With 5 bases removed from V and 7 bases from J, the gap between germline ends came to 15 bases. From germline, CDR1 is LNHDA and CDR2 SQIVND (reference sequence). The CDR3 has 13 amino acids. The CDR3 is CASSRAGPEEQYF. Here the CDR3 DNA reads TGTGCCAGTAGTCGGGCAGGGCCGGAAGAGCAGTACTTC.

This chain joins TRBV15 and TRBJ1-3; 8 positions agree with TRBD1. V was pared by 3 bases and J by 2 bases, with 0 bases of the junction left unmatched. This CDR3 is built from 14 residues. Germline V gene sequence: CDR1 LNHNV, CDR2 YYDKDF (reference sequence). CDR3 DNA: TGTGCCACCAGCAGGACAGGGGCTGGAAACACCATATATTTT. This codes for CATSRTGAGNTIYF.

The J gene is TRBJ2-2, the V gene TRBV5-8, with 10 bases identical to TRBD1. The CDR3 spans 17 residues. Germline CDR1 and CDR2: SGHTS and YDEGEE. Trimming took 1 base from V and 15 from J; bases not matched to a gene: 18. The CDR3 DNA reads as TGTGCCAGCAGCTTGAGGGAGACAGGGGGCGCCGCGGGGAGAGTGTTTTTT. Protein product: CASSLRETGGAAGRVFF.

The chain employs TRBV28 and TRBJ2-7, with D possibly being TRBD2 (7 bases). The CDR3 runs 18 residues. CDR1 and CDR2 from the germline V gene are MDHEN and SYDVKM. V lost 5 bases, J lost 0 bases, and 23 bases lay in between. The CDR3 protein is CASSAGGRWGASSYEQYF. DNA for the CDR3: TGTGCCAGCAGTGCCGGGGGGCGGTGGGGAGCTAGCTCCTACGAGCAGTACTTC.

The V call is TRBV7-3, the J call TRBJ2-7; 9 bases line up with TRBD2. The V segment lost 5 bases and the J segment 3 bases; nucleotides outside the gene matches: 2. CDR3 length: 13 residues. Germline V gene sequence: CDR1 SGHTA, CDR2 FQGTGA. Here the CDR3 reads CASSPTSGYEQYF. The CDR3 coding sequence is TGTGCCAGCAGCCCGACTAGCGGCTACGAGCAGTACTTC.

The CDR3 sequence is CASSEYNEQFF. DNA of the CDR3: TGTGCCAGCAGCGAGTACAATGAGCAGTTCTTC. The chain is built from TRBV7-2 and TRBJ2-1; no clear D gene. Trimming removed 5 bases at V and 4 bases at J, with 3 bases between. The CDR3 is 11 amino acids. CDR1 and CDR2 from the germline V gene are SGHTA and FQGNSA.

J is TRBJ2-1 and V is TRBV7-3; 9 nucleotides line up with TRBD2. Germline lookup yields CDR1 SGHTA and CDR2 FQGTGA. The CDR3 is 15 amino acids. Trimming at V came to 5 bases and at J to 7 bases, leaving 9 bases not matched to a gene. This chain's CDR3 is CASSQLAGPGNEQFF. The CDR3 DNA sequence: TGTGCCAGCAGCCAGCTAGCGGGGCCTGGGAATGAGCAGTTCTTC.

This chain links TRBV7-2 with TRBJ2-1; 8 bases align to TRBD1. Trimming took 1 base from V and 7 from J; bases not matched to a gene: 9. The CDR3 extends over 16 amino acids. Per the germline V gene, CDR1 is SGHTA and CDR2 is FQGNSA. The CDR3 reads CASSLGWQGASNEQFF. The CDR3 coding sequence is TGTGCCAGCAGCTTAGGGTGGCAGGGGGCGTCGAATGAGCAGTTCTTC.

This chain uses TRBV2 with TRBJ1-5; D uncertain. Trimming left V 4 bases short and J 6 bases short, with 13 bases between. This CDR3 has 14 residues. Germline CDR1 SNHLY, CDR2 FYNNEI. DNA of the CDR3: TGTGCCAGCAGTGGGGAGATGACCTCTCAGCCCCAGCATTTT. Translating it yields CASSGEMTSQPQHF.

The chain couples TRBV5-1 to TRBJ2-7; 7 bases fit TRBD2. This CDR3 contains 13 residues. V dropped 6 bases and J dropped 6; count of bases not matched to a gene: 9. In germline, CDR1 is SGHRS, CDR2 YFSETQ. CDR3 DNA: TGCGCCAGCATCATCGCGGGAGCGGGCGAGCAGTACTTC. This sequence encodes CASIIAGAGEQYF. The full variable domain, completed using reference TRBV5-1 and TRBJ2-7, is KAGVTQTPRYLIKTRGQQVTLSCSPISGHRSVSWYQQTPGQGLQFLFEYFSETQRNKGNFPGRFSGRQFSNSRSEMNVSTLELGDSALYLCASIIAGAGEQYFGPGTRLTVT.

This clone was observed once. The chain's CDR3 is CASSLGPLAGGTDTQYF. The CDR3 coding sequence is TGTGCCAGCAGCTTGGGACCACTAGCGGGAGGCACAGATACGCAGTATTTT. The chain joins TRBV5-4 to TRBJ2-3; TRBD2 matches 11 bases. V lost 0 bases to trimming and J lost 1 base; unmatched junction nucleotides: 4. Germline assignment: CDR1 SGHNT and CDR2 YYREEE (reference sequence). The CDR3 length is 17 residues. Drawing the rest from reference TRBV5-4 and TRBJ2-3, the complete variable domain is ETGVTQSPTHLIKTRGQQVTLRCSSQSGHNTVSWYQQALGQGPQFIFQYYREEENGRGNFPPRFSGLQFPNYSSELNVNALELDDSALYLCASSLGPLAGGTDTQYFGPGTRLTVL.

CDR3 in amino acids: CASKTSETDTQYF. The CDR3 DNA reads TGTGCCAGCAAGACTAGCGAGACAGATACGCAGTATTTT. This chain links TRBV28 with TRBJ2-3; TRBD2 agrees at 8 bases. The germline V gene encodes CDR1 MDHEN and CDR2 SYDVKM. This CDR3 has 13 amino acids. V shed 7 bases, J shed 3 bases, and the junction held 3 bases outside the gene matches.

This chain links TRBV27 with TRBJ2-7; D is perhaps TRBD2 (6 bases). V was trimmed by 3 bases and J by 2 bases, leaving 8 bases between them. This CDR3 has 13 amino acids. Germline CDR1 MNHEY, CDR2 SMNVEV (reference sequence). CDR3 coding DNA: TGTGCCAGCAGTTTCCCGGGGGCCTACGAGCAGTACTTC. Translating gives CASSFPGAYEQYF.

The chain joins TRBV4-1 to TRBJ1-1; no clear D. V dropped 0 bases and J dropped 6 bases, with 11 bases sitting between them. CDR3 length: 14 residues. Germline CDR1 and CDR2: MGHRA and YSYEKL. The chain's CDR3 is CASSQDSTVPEAFF. The DNA for the CDR3 is TGCGCCAGCAGCCAAGACAGTACCGTTCCTGAAGCTTTCTTT.

This clone was seen more than once but under ten times. The chain couples TRBV7-9 to TRBJ1-1, with 7 bases identical to TRBD1. There are 13 residues in the CDR3. Trimming removed 5 bases from V and 3 bases from J; junction bases left unmatched: 3. Germline lookup yields CDR1 SEHNR and CDR2 FQNEAQ (reference sequence). The CDR3 region is CASSLTGDTEAFF. CDR3 DNA sequence: TGTGCCAGCAGCCTTACAGGGGACACTGAAGCTTTCTTT.

This clone appeared once. This chain uses TRBV30 with TRBJ2-7; 11 bases match TRBD1. The ends lost 3 bases at V and 3 bases at J; junction bases unmatched: 4. This CDR3 is built from 14 residues. Germline V gene lookup returns CDR1 GTSNPN and CDR2 SVGIG (reference sequence). In DNA, the CDR3 is TGTGCCTGGAGCACCGGGACAGGGGGCTACGAGCAGTACTTC. The encoded protein is CAWSTGTGGYEQYF.